This entry lists 20 T cell receptor beta chains sequenced from one sample in a study of blood T cell repertoires in COVID-19. This table comes from immunoSEQ multiplex PCR, and its TCRdb copy is limited to in-frame clones, with some not included. Seen here are under 50,000 clones, 88% observed once, and the top ten hold over 7.5%. Sequenced: peripheral blood. The receptors shown here come from a man aged 45-65 years with active COVID-19.

This chain connects TRBV19 to TRBJ1-5, with D perhaps TRBD1 (6 bases). Trimming removed 7 bases from V and 5 bases from J, with 21 bases in between. This CDR3 is 16 amino acids long. Germline loops: CDR1 LNHDA, CDR2 SQIVND (reference sequence). CDR3 amino acids: CASNVAGVSTDQPQHF. For the CDR3, the DNA is TGTGCCAGTAACGTGGCAGGGGTCAGTACGGATCAGCCCCAGCATTTT. Full variable domain (rest looked up from reference TRBV19 and TRBJ1-5): DGGITQSPKYLFRKEGQNVTLSCEQNLNHDAMYWYRQDPGQGLRLIYYSQIVNDFQKGDIAEGYSVSREKKESFPLTVTSAQKNPTAFYLCASNVAGVSTDQPQHFGDGTRLSIL.

This chain connects TRBV3-1 (or the pseudogene TRBV3-2) to TRBJ2-7; TRBD1 might be the D (6 bases). There are 16 residues in the CDR3. V was cut by 5 bases and J by 0 bases, with 17 bases left in between. Germline V gives CDR1 LGHDT, CDR2 YNNKEL (reference sequence). The CDR3 loop reads CASSFHWDMSSYEQYF. As DNA, the CDR3 is TGTGCCAGCAGCTTCCACTGGGACATGAGCTCCTACGAGCAGTACTTC.

The V and J genes are TRBV28 and TRBJ1-2; TRBD1 agrees at 9 bases. The germline V gene encodes CDR1 MDHEN and CDR2 SYDVKM. The CDR3 is made up of 14 amino acids. Losses at the gene ends were 4 bases for V and 7 bases for J; bases not matched to a gene: 7. CDR3 region: CASSYEQGARGYTF. The CDR3 DNA reads TGTGCCAGCAGTTATGAACAGGGGGCGCGTGGCTACACCTTC.

This chain links TRBV11-2 with TRBJ2-7; D is perhaps TRBD2 (6 bases). Trimming removed 5 bases from V and 3 bases from J, with 14 bases in between. From germline, CDR1 is SGHAT and CDR2 FQNNGV. CDR3 length: 14 residues. CDR3 nucleotides: TGTGCCAGCAGCAGATCCGGGGGATTCTACGAGCAGTACTTC. It yields the protein CASSRSGGFYEQYF.

In DNA, the CDR3 is TGTGCCAGCAGCCAAGATGCAGCCGGGGAGACCCAGTACTTC. Its translation: CASSQDAAGETQYF. The chain joins TRBV3-1 (or the pseudogene TRBV3-2) to TRBJ2-5; no clear D gene. The CDR3 sequence is 14 residues long. V gave up 0 bases and J gave up 5 bases, with 10 bases separating them. Germline assignment: CDR1 LGHDT and CDR2 YNNKEL (reference sequence).

The rearrangement joins TRBV19 to TRBJ1-3; D unclear. Germline CDR1 reads LNHDA; CDR2 reads SQIVND (reference sequence). This CDR3 is 16 amino acids long. Trimming cost V 1 base and J 0 bases, with 10 bases left between them. CDR3 nucleotide sequence: TGTGCCAGTAGTATAGCTACGATTGGCTCTGGAAACACCATATATTTT. Its translation: CASSIATIGSGNTIYF.

The chain employs TRBV5-1 and TRBJ1-6; D gene uncertain. The CDR3 totals 15 residues. The V gene's germline CDR1 is SGHRS and CDR2 YFSETQ. Trimming left V 0 bases short and J 7 bases short, with 11 bases between. In DNA form, the CDR3 reads TGCGCCAGCAGCTTGGATCCGGGGTCAAATTCACCCCTCCACTTT. It yields the protein CASSLDPGSNSPLHF. The full variable domain, rest sourced from reference TRBV5-1 and TRBJ1-6, is KAGVTQTPRYLIKTRGQQVTLSCSPISGHRSVSWYQQTPGQGLQFLFEYFSETQRNKGNFPGRFSGRQFSNSRSEMNVSTLELGDSALYLCASSLDPGSNSPLHFGNGTRLTVT.

This chain links TRBV30 with TRBJ1-2; 10 nucleotides line up with TRBD1. The germline gives CDR1 GTSNPN, CDR2 SVGIG (reference sequence). With 5 bases clipped from V and 14 bases from J, the junction kept 8 bases outside the gene matches. CDR3 length: 11 amino acids. Here the CDR3 DNA reads TGTGCCTGGTCCCTGGACAGGGGGTGTACCTTC. This codes for CAWSLDRGCTF.

V and J are TRBV12-5 and TRBJ2-1, with 7 positions matching TRBD1. The germline gives CDR1 LGHNT, CDR2 FRNRAP. V gave up 6 bases and J gave up 7 bases; unmatched junction bases: 9. CDR3 length: 14 amino acids. CDR3 in DNA: TGTGCTAGTGGACGGGACAGCCAGACTAATGAGCAGTTCTTC. This encodes CASGRDSQTNEQFF.

The chain joins TRBV5-1 to TRBJ2-5; 7 nucleotides align to TRBD2. The CDR3 loop spans 10 amino acids. V was clipped by 5 bases and J by 11 bases; unmatched bases: 3. Looked up from germline, CDR1 is SGHRS and CDR2 is YFSETQ. In nucleotides, the CDR3 is TGCGCCAGCAGGGGGGGGGTTCAGTACTTC. It translates to CASRGGVQYF.

The V call is TRBV11-2, the J call TRBJ2-3; D is unresolved. V lost 0 bases, J lost 0 bases, and 10 bases lay in between. CDR3 length: 16 residues. Looked up from germline, CDR1 is SGHAT and CDR2 is FQNNGV. The CDR3 nucleotides are TGTGCCAGCAGCTTAGAGGGCCCCCATAGCACAGATACGCAGTATTTT. It yields the protein CASSLEGPHSTDTQYF.

The chain recombines TRBV7-9 with TRBJ1-1, with a weak D call TRBD1 (6 bases). Trimming left V 4 bases short and J 7 bases short, with 16 bases between. Looked up from germline, CDR1 is SEHNR and CDR2 is FQNEAQ (reference sequence). This CDR3 region has 14 residues. The CDR3 DNA reads as TGTGCCAGCAGCTCCCACAGGGATTATGGTGAAGCTTTCTTT. It encodes CASSSHRDYGEAFF.

The CDR3 is CASTPGTDGNTIYF. For the CDR3, the DNA is TGTGCCAGTACTCCCGGGACAGACGGAAACACCATATATTTT. J is TRBJ1-3 and V is TRBV19, with 7 bases aligning to TRBD1. This CDR3 spans 14 amino acids. The V segment lost 7 bases and the J segment 4 bases; nucleotides outside the gene matches: 7. In germline, CDR1 is LNHDA, CDR2 SQIVND (reference sequence).

This chain uses TRBV7-7 with TRBJ2-5; a weak D match, TRBD1 (7 bases). This CDR3 has 15 residues. Germline CDR1 and CDR2: SSHAT and FNYEAQ (reference sequence). V lost 2 bases and J lost 4, with 14 bases in between. This CDR3 is CASSLNGGGLETQYF. The DNA of the CDR3 is TGTGCCAGCAGCTTAAATGGAGGGGGCTTAGAGACCCAGTACTTC. The whole variable domain, filled in from reference TRBV7-7 and TRBJ2-5, reads GAGVSQSPRYKVTKRGQDVTLRCDPISSHATLYWYQQALGQGPEFLTYFNYEAQPDKSGLPSDRFSAERPEGSISTLTIQRTEQRDSAMYRCASSLNGGGLETQYFGPGTRLLVL.

The chain recombines TRBV10-2 with TRBJ2-5; 8 bases line up with TRBD2. J gave up 1 base and V 4 bases, and 8 bases lay outside the gene matches. CDR3 size: 16 residues. Germline V gene lookup returns CDR1 WSHSY and CDR2 SAAADI. In DNA, the CDR3 is TGCGCCAGCAGTGGAGGGAGTAGCGGGGTCCAAGAGACCCAGTACTTC. It yields the protein CASSGGSSGVQETQYF.

V gene TRBV5-6 combines with J gene TRBJ1-5; the D is unclear. Germline V gene data show CDR1 as SGHDT and CDR2 as YYEEEE. The V gene lost 2 bases and the J gene lost 6 bases, with 15 bases spanning the gap. The CDR3 is made up of 15 amino acids. The CDR3 here is CASSFWTGIGQPQHF. The CDR3 region has the DNA TGTGCCAGCAGCTTTTGGACCGGGATCGGTCAGCCCCAGCATTTT. Looking up the rest from reference TRBV5-6 and TRBJ1-5 gives the full variable domain: DAGVTQSPTHLIKTRGQQVTLRCSPKSGHDTVSWYQQALGQGPQFIFQYYEEEERQRGNFPDRFSGHQFPNYSSELNVNALLLGDSALYLCASSFWTGIGQPQHFGDGTRLSIL.

This clone has only one observation. The V call is TRBV7-2, the J call TRBJ2-1, with 12 bases lining up with TRBD2. This CDR3 has 15 residues. Germline trimming cut 4 bases from V and 6 bases from J; bases unmatched to any gene: 4. Per the germline V gene, CDR1 is SGHTA and CDR2 is FQGNSA. CDR3 region: CASSYTSGGRNEQFF. CDR3 bases: TGTGCCAGCAGCTATACTAGCGGGGGGCGCAATGAGCAGTTCTTC.

This rearrangement joins TRBV5-1 to TRBJ2-2; D is possibly TRBD1 (6 bases). In germline, CDR1 is SGHRS, CDR2 YFSETQ. The ends were cut back, 0 bases at V and 5 bases at J, with 17 bases in the middle. The CDR3 consists of 17 residues. The CDR3 nucleotides read TGCGCCAGCAGCTTGGCCCGCAGGGGTCGGTGGACCGGGGAGCTGTTTTTT. It translates to CASSLARRGRWTGELFF.

The rearrangement joins TRBV7-2 to TRBJ1-3, with 9 bases aligning to TRBD1. The V gene end was trimmed by 4 bases and the J gene end by 3 bases; junction bases not matched to a gene: 4. From germline, CDR1 is SGHTA and CDR2 FQGNSA. The CDR3 is 15 amino acids. The CDR3 region is CASSWTGESGNTIYF. The CDR3 nucleotides are TGTGCCAGCAGCTGGACAGGGGAGAGTGGAAACACCATATATTTT. The whole variable domain, remainder taken from reference TRBV7-2 and TRBJ1-3, is GAGVSQSPSNKVTEKGKDVELRCDPISGHTALYWYRQSLGQGLEFLIYFQGNSAPDKSGLPSDRFSAERTGGSVSTLTIQRTQQEDSAVYLCASSWTGESGNTIYFGEGSWLTVV.

The V and J genes are TRBV5-1 and TRBJ2-5, with D possibly TRBD1 on 5 matching bases. With 6 bases removed from V and 5 bases from J, the gap between germline ends came to 11 bases. The CDR3 sequence is 12 residues long. Germline-derived CDR1 and CDR2 are SGHRS and YFSETQ. CDR3 DNA sequence: TGCGCCAGCAAATGGACATCGGAGACCCAGTACTTC. Translated: CASKWTSETQYF.